The 29 T cell receptor beta chains presented below share a single source sample, sequenced in a study of T cell responses to AZD1222 COVID-19 vaccine (TCRdb year 2021). This specimen's time point label, interpreted: baseline before first vaccination. Receptor amplification or capture employed the immunoSEQ multiplex PCR assay. The table comes from immuneACCESS by way of TCRdb, which keeps in-frame sequences with V and J called. Part of the clones is missing from these tables; in studies checked, under half for an unresolved V gene and the rest for unknown reasons. For this sample the table gives about 94,000 clones, of which around nine tenths were detected only once. The top ten clonotypes cover about an eighth of the sample. The sequences come from peripheral blood, collected on day 0 of AZD1222 vaccination. Every receptor here comes from an adult in good health.

This clone was observed a handful of times. This chain connects TRBV5-1 to TRBJ2-7, with D maybe TRBD1 (6 bases). The germline V gene encodes CDR1 SGHRS and CDR2 YFSETQ. V lost 4 bases and J 3 bases, leaving 8 bases between the germline ends. CDR3 size: 12 residues. In DNA form, the CDR3 reads TGCGCCAGCAGCGTGGACAGCTACGAGCAGTACTTC. Translating gives CASSVDSYEQYF.

The chain links TRBV5-1 to TRBJ1-1, with D possibly matching TRBD1 (5 bases). The CDR3 spans 16 residues. Germline V gene data show CDR1 as SGHRS and CDR2 as YFSETQ. Between the trimmed V and J ends, which lost 2 bases and 4 bases, there was a span of 18 bases. CDR3 sequence reads: CASSLGGEVGPTEAFF. Here the CDR3 DNA reads TGCGCCAGCAGCTTAGGTGGTGAAGTGGGGCCCACTGAAGCTTTCTTT.

The chain recombines TRBV27 with TRBJ1-2; D is perhaps TRBD1 (6 bases). V lost 5 bases and J lost 1, with 11 bases in between. This CDR3 contains 14 residues. CDR1 and CDR2 from the germline V gene are MNHEY and SMNVEV (reference sequence). In DNA form, the CDR3 reads TGTGCCAGCAGTGCAAAGGACAGTAACTATGGCTACACCTTC. The encoded protein is CASSAKDSNYGYTF.

The chain uses TRBV30 and TRBJ2-1, with 9 nucleotides matching TRBD2. This CDR3 is 16 amino acids long. Germline CDR1 reads GTSNPN; CDR2 reads SVGIG (reference sequence). V was clipped by 0 bases and J by 4 bases; unmatched bases: 7. The CDR3 DNA is TGTGCCTGGAGTGTAGGGGTAGCGGGGGAATACAATGAGCAGTTCTTC. Translating it yields CAWSVGVAGEYNEQFF.

V and J are TRBV19 and TRBJ1-5, with unresolved D. CDR1 is LNHDA, CDR2 SQIVND, per germline (reference sequence). The CDR3 runs to 14 residues. Trimming removed 5 bases from V and 7 bases from J, with 15 bases in between. The CDR3 spells CASSLIGRRQPQHF. The CDR3 DNA is TGTGCCAGTAGTCTTATAGGGAGGAGGCAGCCCCAGCATTTT.

The J gene is TRBJ1-1, the V gene TRBV29-1; TRBD1 matches 8 bases. V gave up 0 bases and J gave up 5 bases; unmatched junction bases: 5. The CDR3 sequence is 14 residues long. Germline V lookup: CDR1 SQVTM, CDR2 ANQGSEA. The CDR3: CSVEEGRGPTEAFF. DNA for the CDR3: TGCAGCGTTGAAGAAGGCAGGGGGCCGACTGAAGCTTTCTTT. Supplemented by reference TRBV29-1 and TRBJ1-1, the full variable domain reads SAVISQKPSRDICQRGTSLTIQCQVDSQVTMMFWYRQQPGQSLTLIATANQGSEATYESGFVIDKFPISRPNLTFSTLTVSNMSPEDSSIYLCSVEEGRGPTEAFFGQGTRLTVV.

The V and J genes are TRBV10-1 and TRBJ1-5; 7 bases line up with TRBD1. There are 13 residues in the CDR3. CDR1 WNHNN and CDR2 SYGVQD come from the germline V gene (reference sequence). The junction had 6 bases not matched to a gene; V was cut back by 6 bases and J by 7 bases. CDR3 in amino acids: CASSQGVGQPQHF. The CDR3 DNA reads TGCGCCAGCAGCCAGGGGGTAGGCCAGCCCCAGCATTTT.

The rearrangement links TRBV7-2 to TRBJ2-1, with a tentative D call TRBD1 (5 bases). Germline V lookup: CDR1 SGHTA, CDR2 FQGNSA. This CDR3 is built from 13 residues. Trimming took 5 bases from V and 4 from J, leaving 9 bases between them. The CDR3 sequence is CASSADSYNEQFF. The CDR3 DNA sequence: TGTGCCAGCAGCGCCGACAGTTACAATGAGCAGTTCTTC.

The rearrangement links TRBV7-6 to TRBJ2-5; 11 nucleotides align to TRBD2. J was trimmed by 1 base and V by 1 base; bases with no gene match: 8. CDR3 size: 18 residues. Germline assignment: CDR1 SGHVS and CDR2 FNYEAQ. Written as DNA, the CDR3 is TGTGCCAGCAGCTTAGACCTAGCGGGGGGACAACTCCAAGAGACCCAGTACTTC. Translation: CASSLDLAGGQLQETQYF. Full variable domain (outside the CDR3, taken from reference TRBV7-6 and TRBJ2-5): GAGVSQSPRYKVTKRGQDVALRCDPISGHVSLYWYRQALGQGPEFLTYFNYEAQQDKSGLPNDRFSAERPEGSISTLTIQRTEQRDSAMYRCASSLDLAGGQLQETQYFGPGTRLLVL.

A few counts support this clone. This chain uses TRBV5-1 with TRBJ1-2; TRBD1 matches at 8 bases. The CDR3 contains 13 residues. After removal of 5 bases from V and 3 bases from J, the junction contained 3 bases not matched to a gene. Germline assignment: CDR1 SGHRS and CDR2 YFSETQ. The CDR3 nucleotides are TGCGCCAGCAGTCTGACAGGGGACTATGGCTACACCTTC. This encodes CASSLTGDYGYTF.

The chain has TRBV19 and TRBJ2-2, with 7 bases aligning to TRBD1. The CDR3 has 14 amino acids. Germline-derived CDR1 and CDR2 are LNHDA and SQIVND (reference sequence). With V trimmed by 10 bases and J by 3 bases, 8 bases remained unmatched. The CDR3 DNA sequence: TGTGCCACCAGTAGGCAGGGGGACACCGGGGAGCTGTTTTTT. This sequence encodes CATSRQGDTGELFF.

The V call is TRBV19, the J call TRBJ1-6; tentative D call: TRBD1 (5 bases). The germline V gene encodes CDR1 LNHDA and CDR2 SQIVND (reference sequence). V was trimmed by 6 bases and J by 9 bases, leaving 18 bases between them. The CDR3 totals 15 residues. For the CDR3, the DNA is TGTGCCAGTAGGACAGCCCAAAGCCTGATTTCACCCCTCCACTTT. Encoded protein: CASRTAQSLISPLHF. The complete variable domain, with remaining parts taken from reference TRBV19 and TRBJ1-6, reads DGGITQSPKYLFRKEGQNVTLSCEQNLNHDAMYWYRQDPGQGLRLIYYSQIVNDFQKGDIAEGYSVSREKKESFPLTVTSAQKNPTAFYLCASRTAQSLISPLHFGNGTRLTVT.

V gene TRBV30 combines with J gene TRBJ1-2; D is uncertain. The CDR3 is 12 residues long. V was cut by 0 bases and J by 8 bases, with 10 bases left in between. CDR1 is GTSNPN and CDR2 is SVGIG in the germline V gene (reference sequence). The CDR3 DNA follows: TGTGCCTGGAGTGTACAGTCATCAGGCTACACCTTC. Protein sequence: CAWSVQSSGYTF.

The sample holds one count of this clone. The V and J genes are TRBV3-1 (or the pseudogene TRBV3-2) and TRBJ1-1; D gene uncertain. Trimming cost V 4 bases and J 10 bases, with 16 bases left between them. The germline gives CDR1 LGHDT, CDR2 YNNKEL (reference sequence). CDR3 length: 13 residues. DNA for the CDR3: TGTGCCAGCAGCCCACTCCCCTTCCGTGGAGCTTTCTTT. Translation gives CASSPLPFRGAFF.

V gene TRBV6-5 combines with J gene TRBJ1-6, with a possible D match to TRBD1 (6 bases). Germline CDR1 MNHEY, CDR2 SVGAGI. Trimming cost V 8 bases and J 8 bases, with 19 bases left between them. CDR3 size: 15 residues. Here the CDR3 DNA reads TGTGCCAGCTCAAGAATGGGGGGCACGGATTCACCCCTCCACTTT. This sequence encodes CASSRMGGTDSPLHF.

The V gene is TRBV6-5, the J gene TRBJ1-2; D is uncertain. Germline loops: CDR1 MNHEY, CDR2 SVGAGI. V was shortened by 2 bases and J by 1 base, with 5 bases between the two germline ends. The CDR3 loop spans 13 amino acids. The CDR3 protein is CASSYDNNYGYTF. CDR3 bases: TGTGCCAGCAGTTACGACAATAACTATGGCTACACCTTC.

V gene TRBV19 combines with J gene TRBJ1-5; weak D call: TRBD1 (6 bases). Germline V lookup: CDR1 LNHDA, CDR2 SQIVND (reference sequence). Trimming removed 6 bases from V and 0 bases from J, with 15 bases in between. CDR3 length: 16 amino acids. CDR3 DNA sequence: TGTGCCAGTAGCCTACAGGGTCGGGGTAGCAATCAGCCCCAGCATTTT. Amino acid sequence: CASSLQGRGSNQPQHF. Combining the CDR3 with reference TRBV19 and TRBJ1-5 gives the whole variable domain DGGITQSPKYLFRKEGQNVTLSCEQNLNHDAMYWYRQDPGQGLRLIYYSQIVNDFQKGDIAEGYSVSREKKESFPLTVTSAQKNPTAFYLCASSLQGRGSNQPQHFGDGTRLSIL.

This chain links TRBV12-5 with TRBJ2-7; D uncertain. Trimming shortened V by 1 base and J by 4 bases, and 11 bases separated the two germline ends. Per the germline V gene, CDR1 is LGHNT and CDR2 is FRNRAP. The CDR3 is 14 residues long. CDR3 DNA sequence: TGTGCTAGTGGTTTGGGACCGATACCGTACGAGCAGTACTTC. Its protein is CASGLGPIPYEQYF.

This clone was found once. This rearrangement joins TRBV7-3 to TRBJ1-5; D perhaps matches TRBD1 (5 bases). Trimming removed 5 bases at V and 3 bases at J, with 11 bases between. CDR1 is SGHTA, CDR2 FQGTGA, per germline. CDR3 size: 14 residues. The CDR3, as DNA: TGTGCCAGCAGCCGAGGGGTAGACAATCAGCCCCAGCATTTT. Its protein product is CASSRGVDNQPQHF.

This chain uses TRBV28 with TRBJ1-5; a weak D match, TRBD1 (5 bases). This CDR3 is built from 12 residues. Germline CDR1 and CDR2: MDHEN and SYDVKM. CDR3 sequence: CATGGGNQPQHF. CDR3 DNA sequence: TGTGCGACGGGCGGGGGGAATCAGCCCCAGCATTTT.

The chain carries TRBV7-8 and TRBJ2-5, with D tentatively TRBD1 (5 bases). The CDR3 extends over 14 amino acids. V lost 8 bases and J lost 7, with 20 bases in between. CDR1 and CDR2 (germline): SGHVS, FQNEAQ. CDR3 loop: CASFRRQPQGTQYF. The CDR3 DNA reads TGTGCCAGCTTTCGGCGGCAGCCCCAGGGGACCCAGTACTTC.

The CDR3 region is CASRDRRGYTF. The CDR3 region has the DNA TGTGCCAGCAGGGACAGGCGCGGCTACACCTTC. V is TRBV28 and J is TRBJ1-2; TRBD1 aligns across 7 bases. The CDR3 has 11 residues. The germline gives CDR1 MDHEN, CDR2 SYDVKM. The trim removed 6 bases at V and 8 bases at J, leaving 3 bases unmatched.

The CDR3: CASSGKQGGNQPQHF. The DNA of the CDR3 is TGTGCCAGTAGTGGGAAACAGGGCGGCAATCAGCCCCAGCATTTT. The V and J genes are TRBV19 and TRBJ1-5; a weak D match, TRBD1 (6 bases). Per the germline V gene, CDR1 is LNHDA and CDR2 is SQIVND (reference sequence). The CDR3 contains 15 residues. V lost 5 bases and J lost 2, with 13 bases in between.

This sequence joins TRBV5-8 and TRBJ1-5; TRBD1 matches 7 bases. Germline V gene data show CDR1 as SGHTS and CDR2 as YDEGEE. V gave up 4 bases and J gave up 2 bases; unmatched junction bases: 3. The CDR3 totals 14 residues. Here the CDR3 DNA reads TGTGCCAGCAGCCCCGGGACAGGCAATCAGCCCCAGCATTTT. Residues: CASSPGTGNQPQHF.

The chain links TRBV2 to TRBJ2-7; TRBD2 aligns across 10 bases. Trimming took 5 bases from V and 2 from J; bases not matched to a gene: 6. This CDR3 is 15 amino acids long. Germline V gives CDR1 SNHLY, CDR2 FYNNEI. CDR3 protein: CASSFSGGLPYEQYF. The DNA of the CDR3 is TGTGCCAGCAGTTTTAGCGGGGGGCTCCCCTACGAGCAGTACTTC.

CDR3 loop: CASSGQGGDNEQFF. The CDR3 DNA follows: TGCGCCAGCAGTGGACAGGGAGGAGACAATGAGCAGTTCTTC. The chain joins TRBV4-1 to TRBJ2-1; 8 bases match TRBD1. This CDR3 comprises 14 residues. V shed 6 bases, J shed 5 bases, and the junction held 6 bases outside the gene matches. Looked up from germline, CDR1 is MGHRA and CDR2 is YSYEKL.

The genes are TRBV7-2 and TRBJ2-2, with D possibly TRBD1 on 6 matching bases. V shed 4 bases and J shed 4 bases, with 13 bases lying between them. Germline V gene lookup returns CDR1 SGHTA and CDR2 FQGNSA. This CDR3 is 15 amino acids long. This CDR3 is CASSSPTGSTGELFF. The CDR3 nucleotides are TGTGCCAGCAGCTCGCCAACAGGGTCCACCGGGGAGCTGTTTTTT.

The chain carries TRBV7-2 and TRBJ1-6, with D hard to call. The CDR3 loop spans 14 amino acids. With 1 base removed from V and 9 bases from J, the gap between germline ends came to 10 bases. The germline V gene has CDR1 SGHTA and CDR2 FQGNSA. The CDR3 loop reads CASSLDVRGSPLHF. CDR3 nucleotide sequence: TGTGCCAGCAGCTTAGATGTCAGAGGTTCACCCCTCCACTTT.

The chain employs TRBV20-1 and TRBJ2-7; D gene ambiguous. CDR1 and CDR2 (germline): DFQATT, SNEGSKA (reference sequence). Trimming removed 3 bases at V and 6 bases at J, with 9 bases between. This CDR3 has 11 residues. The CDR3 here is CSARPESEQYF. The CDR3 bases are TGCAGTGCTAGGCCCGAGTCCGAGCAGTACTTC.